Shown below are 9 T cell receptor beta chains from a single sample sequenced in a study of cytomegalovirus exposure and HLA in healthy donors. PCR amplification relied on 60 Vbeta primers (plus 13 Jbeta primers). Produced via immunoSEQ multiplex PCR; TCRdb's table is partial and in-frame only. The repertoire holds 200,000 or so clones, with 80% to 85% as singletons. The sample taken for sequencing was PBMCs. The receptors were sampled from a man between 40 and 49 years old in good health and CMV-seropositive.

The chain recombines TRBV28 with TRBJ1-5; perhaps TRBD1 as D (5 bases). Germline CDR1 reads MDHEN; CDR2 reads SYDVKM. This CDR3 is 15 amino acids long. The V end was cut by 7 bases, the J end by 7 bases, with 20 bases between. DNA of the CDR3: TGTGCCAGCACCACTACCGGGGGGTGGAGGCAGCCCCAGCATTTT. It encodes CASTTTGGWRQPQHF. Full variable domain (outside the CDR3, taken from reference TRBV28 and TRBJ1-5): DVKVTQSSRYLVKRTGEKVFLECVQDMDHENMFWYRQDPGLGLRLIYFSYDVKMKEKGDIPEGYSVSREKKERFSLILESASTNQTSMYLCASTTTGGWRQPQHFGDGTRLSIL.

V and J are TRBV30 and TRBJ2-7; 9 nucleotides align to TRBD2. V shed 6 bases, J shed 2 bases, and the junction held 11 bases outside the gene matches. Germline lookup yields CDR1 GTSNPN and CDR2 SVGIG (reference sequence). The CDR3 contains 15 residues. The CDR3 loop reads CACSLGGGGTYEQYF. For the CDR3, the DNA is TGTGCCTGCTCCCTCGGCGGGGGGGGTACCTACGAGCAGTACTTC.

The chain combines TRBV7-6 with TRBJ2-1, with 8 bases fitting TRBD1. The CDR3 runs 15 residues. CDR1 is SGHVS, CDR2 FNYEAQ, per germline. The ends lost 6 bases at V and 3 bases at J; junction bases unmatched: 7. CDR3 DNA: TGTGCCAGCAGTCGACAGGGGAACGTCTACAATGAGCAGTTCTTC. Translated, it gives CASSRQGNVYNEQFF.

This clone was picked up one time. The CDR3 loop is CAISESPRGRDTQYF. CDR3 bases: TGTGCCATCAGTGAGTCACCCAGGGGGCGAGATACGCAGTATTTT. The V and J genes are TRBV10-3 and TRBJ2-3; TRBD1 agrees at 8 bases. The germline V gene has CDR1 ENHRY and CDR2 SYGVKD. This CDR3 has 15 amino acids. Germline trimming cut 0 bases from V and 5 bases from J; bases unmatched to any gene: 4.

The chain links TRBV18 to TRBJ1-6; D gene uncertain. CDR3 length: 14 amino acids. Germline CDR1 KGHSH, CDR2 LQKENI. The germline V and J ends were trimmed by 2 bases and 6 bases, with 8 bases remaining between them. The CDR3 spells CASSPGGFNSPLHF. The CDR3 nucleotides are TGTGCCAGCTCACCAGGAGGGTTTAATTCACCCCTCCACTTT.

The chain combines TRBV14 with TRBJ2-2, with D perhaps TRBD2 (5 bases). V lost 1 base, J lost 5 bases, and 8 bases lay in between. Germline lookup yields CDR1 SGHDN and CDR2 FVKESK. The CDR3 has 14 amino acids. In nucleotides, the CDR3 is TGTGCCAGCAGCCAAGTAATAGCGACCGGGGAGCTGTTTTTT. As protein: CASSQVIATGELFF. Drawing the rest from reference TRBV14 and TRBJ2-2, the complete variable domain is EAGVTQFPSHSVIEKGQTVTLRCDPISGHDNLYWYRRVMGKEIKFLLHFVKESKQDESGMPNNRFLAERTGGTYSTLKVQPAELEDSGVYFCASSQVIATGELFFGEGSRLTVL.

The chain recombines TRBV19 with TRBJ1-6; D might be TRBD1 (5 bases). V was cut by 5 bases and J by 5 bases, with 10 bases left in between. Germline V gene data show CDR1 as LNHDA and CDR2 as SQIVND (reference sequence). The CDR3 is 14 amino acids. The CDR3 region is CASSQRGNNSPLHF. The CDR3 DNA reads TGTGCCAGTAGTCAAAGGGGTAATAATTCACCCCTCCACTTT.

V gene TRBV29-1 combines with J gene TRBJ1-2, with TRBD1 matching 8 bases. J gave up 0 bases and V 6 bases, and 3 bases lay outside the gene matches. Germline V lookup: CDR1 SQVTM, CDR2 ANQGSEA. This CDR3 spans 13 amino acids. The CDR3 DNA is TGCAGCGTGGACAGGGCCGCTAACTATGGCTACACCTTC. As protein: CSVDRAANYGYTF.

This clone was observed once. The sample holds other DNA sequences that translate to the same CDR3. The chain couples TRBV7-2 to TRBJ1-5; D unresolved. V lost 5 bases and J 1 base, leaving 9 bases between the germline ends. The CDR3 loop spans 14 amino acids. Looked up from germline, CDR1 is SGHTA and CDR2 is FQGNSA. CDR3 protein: CASSPGGSNQPQHF. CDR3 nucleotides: TGTGCCAGCAGCCCCGGAGGGAGCAATCAGCCCCAGCATTTT.